These T cell receptor beta chains were read from a single sample in a study of early T cells in non-severe SARS-CoV-2 infection. TCRdb used MiXCR to reprocess the 5' RACE reads, holding one entry per CDR3 protein. The table records some 60,000 distinct CDR3 sequences, 10% of them present only once. The material sequenced was whole blood. The receptors stem from an adult who was a healthcare worker with PCR-confirmed SARS-CoV-2 infection or an uninfected control (not recorded which). CDR3s include the opening cysteine and the closing phenylalanine or tryptophan. The D gene is left open where the match is weak. Some rows have no size entry. The others give once, few or many, or a class for an expanded clone.

j_call v_call clone_size d_call cdr3_aa cdr3_nt
TRBJ2-5 TRBV20-1 NA NA CSANPGQETQYF TGCAGTGCTAATCCGGGCCAAGAGACCCAGTACTTC
TRBJ1-1 TRBV23-1 many NA CASSQWTRGTEAFF TGCGCCAGCAGTCAATGGACGAGAGGGACTGAAGCTTTCTTT
TRBJ2-7 TRBV6-6 many NA CASSLGSTKYEQYF TGTGCCAGCAGTCTCGGGAGTACGAAGTACGAGCAGTACTTC
TRBJ2-1 TRBV6-2/TRBV6-3 many TRBD2 CASSYSGLAGVNEQFF TGTGCCAGCAGTTATTCGGGACTAGCGGGAGTAAATGAGCAGTTCTTC
TRBJ1-1 TRBV29-1 many NA CSVDSGGGRNTEAFF TGCAGCGTTGACAGTGGAGGGGGACGGAACACTGAAGCTTTCTTT
TRBJ1-2 TRBV9 NA NA CASSPRVESSGYTF TGTGCCAGCAGCCCCAGGGTTGAGAGTAGTGGCTACACCTTC
TRBJ2-1 TRBV10-3 many TRBD2 CAGGVGLAGGQQFF TGTGCCGGCGGGGTGGGACTAGCGGGAGGCCAGCAGTTCTTC
TRBJ2-1 TRBV29-1 few NA CSVPSSFSYNEQFF TGCAGCGTGCCTAGCAGCTTCTCCTACAATGAGCAGTTCTTC
TRBJ2-1 TRBV20-1 many TRBD2 CSALGPTSGSYNEQFF TGCAGTGCTCTCGGTCCCACTAGCGGGTCCTACAATGAGCAGTTCTTC
TRBJ2-1 TRBV3-1 many TRBD1 CASTLTGDNEQFF TGTGCCAGTACCCTAACAGGGGACAATGAGCAGTTCTTC
TRBJ2-2 TRBV5-1 few TRBD2 CASSYLAGVNTGELFF TGCGCCAGCAGCTACCTAGCGGGAGTTAACACCGGGGAGCTGTTTTTT
TRBJ1-1 TRBV5-5 NA NA CASSWWQGNTEAFF TGTGCCAGCAGCTGGTGGCAGGGGAACACTGAAGCTTTCTTT
TRBJ2-5 TRBV18 many NA CASSRGTGRQETQYF TGTGCCAGCTCCCGCGGGACGGGACGGCAAGAGACCCAGTACTTC
TRBJ2-3 TRBV5-4 NA NA CAVAVEDTQYF TGTGCCGTCGCCGTGGAAGATACGCAGTATTTT
TRBJ2-7 TRBV2 many TRBD1 CASTRLTGVVDEQYF TGTGCCAGCACCCGATTGACAGGGGTCGTGGACGAGCAGTACTTC
TRBJ1-1 TRBV6-5 many NA CASREGRRTTEAFF TGTGCCAGCCGGGAGGGAAGGAGGACCACTGAAGCTTTCTTT
TRBJ2-1 TRBV4-2 many TRBD2 CASSHSSSGFYNEQFF TGTGCCAGCAGCCACTCTTCTAGCGGGTTCTACAATGAGCAGTTCTTC
TRBJ2-7 TRBV7-2 NA NA CASSLEVSSYEQYF TGTGCCAGCAGCTTAGAAGTCTCGTCCTACGAGCAGTACTTC
TRBJ2-7 TRBV6-1 many NA CASSPGGSLYEQYF TGTGCCAGCAGTCCAGGGGGGAGCCTCTACGAGCAGTACTTC
TRBJ1-2 TRBV5-1 few NA CASSPGGSVANYGYTF TGCGCCAGCAGCCCCGGTGGCAGTGTAGCTAACTATGGCTACACCTTC